Sequencing of this TCR beta chain was carried out in a study of type 1 regulatory T cells (dated by TCRdb to about 2021). Regarding the study in general: The study characterized an in vitro protocol that generated a Tr1-enriched, alloantigen-specific CD4 T cell product named T-allo10. T-allo10 was being evaluated clinically in patients with hematological malignancies who were receiving allogeneic hematopoietic stem cell transplantation. Study-level results and caveats: Compared with non-Tr1 cells, Tr1 cells had a TCR repertoire that was more restricted, a finding the study read as clonal expansion induced by alloantigen.

In regard to this clonotype: Its antigen target is currently unknown. There are no base qualities to consult, and no much larger clone falls within one base.

The CDR3 has 20 amino acids, counting the end cysteine and phenylalanine. Only the CDR3 part of the read is kept: 60 bases, read in frame from the first base. Here V drops 4 bases and J drops 0 bases, and the junction holds 19 bases not matched to any gene. According to the germline V gene, CDR1 reads SGHRS and CDR2 reads YFSETQ. For sequencing, an Illumina MiSeq was employed. The public sequencing data were trimmed at Q25 with fastp and processed into clonotypes with MiXCR by TCRdb, which kept only in-frame beta chains. Identical CDR3 proteins give one entry, which carries the most common genes and DNA. The sample has under 75,000 distinct CDR3 sequences on record, about a fifth of them singletons. Of the sample, around 8% falls within the top ten clones.

In this chain, TRBV5-1 is recombined with TRBJ2-7; 10 middle bases align to TRBD1. Sequencing was done on a sample of cultured type 1 regulatory T (Tr1) cells, either the whole culture or a sorted fraction (not recorded which). The sample's cell subset or site, from its label and the paper: type 1 regulatory T cells sorted from the T-allo10 product. The TCR originated in a human donor in good health. CDR3 region: CASSRIRTGGKQPNSYEQYF. The DNA is as follows: TGCGCCAGCAGCAGGATTCGGACAGGGGGGAAGCAGCCAAACTCCTACGAGCAGTACTTC.